This entry concerns a single T cell receptor beta chain. Its antigen is unknown. The data belong to a study of T cell responses to AZD1222 COVID-19 vaccine. The germline gives CDR1 MDHEN, CDR2 SYDVKM. Trimming at V came to 6 bases and at J to 2 bases, leaving 7 bases not matched to a gene. The CDR3 has 15 amino acids. The study's findings and limits: Only a handful of AZD1222 recipients, several in all, had baseline seropositivity. Spike-specific TCR breadth and depth went up after people got two AZD1222 doses.

The table came from immunoSEQ multiplex PCR; TCRdb's copy has only in-frame clones and leaves some out. Seen here are around 150,000 clones, 94% observed once, and the top ten hold roughly 1.3%. The clonotype originates from an adult in good health. V usage is TRBV28 and J usage is TRBJ1-5, with 7 bases identical to TRBD1. The specimen was peripheral blood, collected on day 0 of AZD1222 vaccination. This CDR3 is CASSDHRGGNQPQHF. The CDR3 DNA is TGTGCCAGCAGCGACCACAGGGGTGGCAATCAGCCCCAGCATTTT.